What follows describes a single TCR beta chain. This entry comes from a study of OX40 agonist ivuxolimab in advanced cancers. In the study overall: At doses from 0.01 to 10 mg/kg, patients were given intravenous ivuxolimab every 2 weeks.

V was cut by 1 base and J by 3 bases, with 7 bases left in between. The germline V gene encodes CDR1 KGHSH and CDR2 LQKENI. The CDR3 is 14 residues long. Only in-frame clones appear in the TCRdb table, and some are missing; sequencing was by immunoSEQ multiplex PCR. The sample lists about 80,000 clones; approximately 92% were seen once. This TCR was recovered from an adult with an advanced solid tumor such as melanoma, head and neck, liver or kidney cancer. The sample consisted of CD4+ or CD8+ T cells sorted from blood, taken in a trial of the OX40 agonist ivuxolimab. This rearrangement joins TRBV18 to TRBJ1-5; no reliable D call. CDR3 region: CASSPLFDNQPQHF. The CDR3 DNA reads TGTGCCAGCTCACCACTGTTTGACAATCAGCCCCAGCATTTT. The full variable domain, completed using reference TRBV18 and TRBJ1-5, is NAGVMQNPRHLVRRRGQEARLRCSPMKGHSHVYWYRQLPEEGLKFMVYLQKENIIDESGMPKERFSAEFPKEGPSILRIQQVVRGDSAAYFCASSPLFDNQPQHFGDGTRLSIL.